One and the same sample provided the 5 T cell receptor beta chains below, sequenced in a study of CD8+ T cells in alopecia areata listed by TCRdb under 2018. Receptor libraries were prepared by the immunoSEQ multiplex PCR assay. For TCR sequencing, RNA was extracted from every sample and reverse transcribed into cDNA to serve as template. TCRdb provides this immuneACCESS table in a form limited to in-frame rearrangements. Some clones are lacking; in checked studies, under half of them reflect an unresolved V gene, and why the rest are absent is not known. Here the sample has 150,000 to 200,000 clones; less than 70% occur a single time. The top ten constitute about 1.3% of the sample. Interpreted using the paper, the treatment or condition label stands for: oral pan-JAK inhibitor, 5-10 mg twice daily. The material was CD4+ T cells sorted from blood, obtained around week 50, from a patient treated with tofacitinib. These receptors were obtained from a human donor with alopecia areata.

This clone was seen a single time. This sample also contains other DNA sequences that code for the same CDR3. J is TRBJ1-1 and V is TRBV20-1, with a possible D match to TRBD1 (5 bases). Germline V lookup: CDR1 DFQATT, CDR2 SNEGSKA (reference sequence). This CDR3 region has 11 residues. The V gene lost 5 bases and the J gene lost 1 base, with 5 bases spanning the gap. The CDR3 DNA is TGCAGTGCTCAGGGGAACACTGAAGCTTTCTTT. The encoded protein is CSAQGNTEAFF.

V gene TRBV30 combines with J gene TRBJ1-1, with D maybe TRBD1 (6 bases). The CDR3 is 14 residues long. The V gene's germline CDR1 is GTSNPN and CDR2 SVGIG (reference sequence). Trimming removed 3 bases from V and 4 bases from J, with 15 bases in between. The CDR3 DNA reads as TGTGCCTGGAGCAAATGGGGGGCGGGCACTGAAGCTTTCTTT. It is translated as CAWSKWGAGTEAFF.

V and J are TRBV30 and TRBJ1-1, with 7 bases matching TRBD1. There are 15 residues in the CDR3. Trimming took 1 base from V and 3 from J; bases not matched to a gene: 8. In germline, CDR1 is GTSNPN, CDR2 SVGIG (reference sequence). DNA of the CDR3: TGTGCCTGGAGTGGGAGGGGGCGGCGGGACACTGAAGCTTTCTTT. The encoded protein is CAWSGRGRRDTEAFF.

V is TRBV29-1 and J is TRBJ1-2, with a possible D match to TRBD1 (6 bases). V lost 1 base and J lost 1, with 10 bases in between. There are 14 residues in the CDR3. CDR1 and CDR2 from the germline V gene are SQVTM and ANQGSEA. CDR3 coding DNA: TGCAGCGTTGAAGGGGGGACATATAACTATGGCTACACCTTC. Translated: CSVEGGTYNYGYTF.

This clone was seen only a few times. The chain combines TRBV19 with TRBJ2-3; tentatively, D is TRBD1 (5 bases). Between the trimmed V and J ends, which lost 3 bases and 4 bases, there was a span of 11 bases. The CDR3 consists of 14 residues. Per germline, CDR1 LNHDA and CDR2 SQIVND (reference sequence). The CDR3 sequence is CASSIQGSADTQYF. DNA of the CDR3: TGTGCCAGTAGTATTCAGGGTTCCGCAGATACGCAGTATTTT.